This is a list of T cell receptor beta chains from one sample in a study of blood T cell repertoires in COVID-19. The table came from immunoSEQ multiplex PCR; TCRdb's copy has only in-frame clones and leaves some out. The repertoire has about 220,000 clones, 80% to 90% of them found once; the top ten carry approximately 3.8%. The sample consisted of PBMCs or T cells enriched from blood (not recorded which). The receptors were gathered from a woman between 35 and 50 years old who had been exposed to COVID-19. CDR3s include the opening cysteine and the closing phenylalanine or tryptophan. D genes are given only for firm matches. The size of a clone is reported for some rows only, either as once, few or many, or as a class for expanded clones.

TRBJ1-3,.,TRBV5-4,TRBD1,CASSLEDRAGNTIYF,TGTGCCAGCAGCTTGGAGGACAGGGCTGGAAACACCATATATTTT
TRBJ1-5,.,TRBV19,.,CASTPDRGAANQPQHF,TGTGCCAGTACCCCCGACCGGGGAGCCGCCAATCAGCCCCAGCATTTT
TRBJ1-2,.,TRBV5-1,.,CASSLGGQDGYTF,TGCGCCAGCAGCTTGGGTGGGCAGGATGGCTACACCTTC
TRBJ2-7,once,TRBV14,TRBD1,CASSLRTTGVGEQYF,TGTGCCAGCAGCCTTCGTACGACAGGGGTTGGCGAGCAGTACTTC
TRBJ2-5,once,TRBV5-1,.,CASSLQGRAGSRETQYF,TGCGCCAGCAGCTTGCAGGGGCGCGCTGGTAGTAGAGAGACCCAGTACTTC
TRBJ2-2,many,TRBV5-1,TRBD1,CASSPRQQGVPGELFF,TGCGCCAGCAGCCCCCGTCAACAGGGGGTGCCCGGGGAGCTGTTTTTT
TRBJ1-4,.,TRBV28,TRBD1,CASSTGQANEKLFF,TGTGCCAGCAGTACGGGACAGGCTAATGAAAAACTGTTTTTT
TRBJ2-2,.,TRBV7-2,.,CASSLRLGDTGELFF,TGTGCCAGCAGCTTACGACTAGGGGACACCGGGGAGCTGTTTTTT
TRBJ1-4,few,TRBV25-1,.,CASGEPTGNEKLFF,TGTGCCAGCGGGGAACCTACAGGGAATGAAAAACTGTTTTTT
TRBJ2-3,.,TRBV7-9,TRBD1,CASSLDRGPSDTQYF,TGTGCCAGCAGCTTGGACAGGGGGCCTTCAGATACGCAGTATTTT
TRBJ1-2,.,TRBV7-2,TRBD1,CASRRTGDLANYGYTF,TGTGCCAGCAGACGGACAGGTGACTTAGCTAACTATGGCTACACCTTC
TRBJ1-1,.,TRBV30,.,CAWSQTGEAFF,TGTGCCTGGAGCCAAACAGGGGAAGCTTTCTTT
TRBJ2-1,.,TRBV11-1,TRBD2,CASSLGGLAGTEQFF,TGTGCCAGCAGCTTAGGGGGACTAGCGGGGACTGAGCAGTTCTTC
TRBJ1-1,.,TRBV6-5,.,CASSNRENTEAFF,TGTGCCAGCAGTAACAGGGAGAACACTGAAGCTTTCTTT
TRBJ2-2,.,TRBV5-3,TRBD1,CARSFWTGTTGELFF,TGTGCCAGAAGCTTCTGGACAGGGACGACCGGGGAGCTGTTTTTT
TRBJ2-5,.,TRBV30,TRBD2,CAWSVTSGGAGGRETQYF,TGTGCCTGGAGTGTAACTAGCGGGGGGGCAGGAGGAAGAGAGACCCAGTACTTC
TRBJ2-4,.,TRBV10-3,TRBD1,CAISDAGQAAKNIQYF,TGTGCCATCAGTGACGCGGGACAGGCGGCCAAAAACATTCAGTACTTC
TRBJ1-2,.,TRBV5-5,.,CASSLTGYGYTF,TGTGCCAGCAGCTTGACGGGCTATGGCTACACCTTC
TRBJ2-4,.,TRBV27,TRBD1,CASSTRDRGALKGNIQYF,TGTGCCAGCAGTACCCGGGACAGGGGTGCCCTCAAGGGAAACATTCAGTACTTC
TRBJ1-4,.,TRBV9,TRBD1,CASSPGTASEKLFF,TGTGCCAGCAGCCCAGGGACAGCCTCGGAAAAACTGTTTTTT
TRBJ1-5,.,TRBV19,TRBD1,CASSDRGHSNQPQHF,TGTGCCAGTAGTGACAGGGGGCACAGCAATCAGCCCCAGCATTTT
TRBJ2-5,.,TRBV7-8,.,CASSLGLASQETQYF,TGTGCCAGCAGCTTAGGCCTAGCGAGCCAAGAGACCCAGTACTTC
TRBJ2-5,.,TRBV5-1,TRBD1,CASSRRPGTGKGETQYF,TGCGCCAGCAGCCGCCGTCCCGGGACAGGGAAGGGAGAGACCCAGTACTTC
TRBJ1-5,.,TRBV24-1,TRBD1,CATSDLTTGESNQPQHF,TGTGCCACCAGTGACCTCACGACAGGGGAAAGCAATCAGCCCCAGCATTTT
TRBJ1-6,.,TRBV19,TRBD1,CASTHTGEETPLHF,TGTGCCAGTACCCATACAGGGGAGGAGACACCCCTCCACTTT
TRBJ2-7,few,TRBV6-5,.,CASSPGRGKYEQYF,TGTGCCAGCAGTCCCGGAAGGGGGAAGTACGAGCAGTACTTC
TRBJ1-2,.,TRBV9,.,CASSEVGSGYTF,TGTGCCAGCAGCGAGGTCGGGAGCGGCTACACCTTC
TRBJ2-7,.,TRBV7-3,.,CASSLMGSEQYF,TGTGCCAGCAGCTTAATGGGCAGCGAGCAGTACTTC
TRBJ1-1,.,TRBV29-1,.,CSANVGGTEAFF,TGCAGCGCCAACGTGGGGGGCACTGAAGCTTTCTTT
TRBJ1-2,.,TRBV5-6,.,CASSLEKGLYGYTF,TGTGCCAGCAGCTTGGAGAAGGGGCTCTATGGCTACACCTTC
TRBJ2-7,.,TRBV5-1,.,CASSRGAAAYEQYF,TGCGCCAGCAGCCGGGGGGCAGCCGCCTACGAGCAGTACTTC
TRBJ2-7,few,TRBV2,TRBD2,CASRPGFGGLDEQYF,TGTGCCAGCAGGCCGGGGTTCGGGGGGTTAGACGAGCAGTACTTC
TRBJ2-7,.,TRBV25-1,TRBD1,CASSEMGQGLYEQYF,TGTGCCAGCAGTGAGATGGGACAGGGTTTGTACGAGCAGTACTTC
TRBJ1-6,.,TRBV3-1/TRBV3-2,.,CASSPHEGKNSPLHF,TGTGCCAGCAGCCCTCACGAGGGTAAGAATTCACCCCTCCACTTT
TRBJ2-2,few,TRBV2,.,CASSREFSGELFF,TGTGCCAGCTCTAGGGAGTTCTCCGGGGAGCTGTTTTTT
TRBJ1-2,few,TRBV6-5,.,CASSYSRHLYGYTF,TGTGCCAGCAGTTACTCGAGGCATCTTTATGGCTACACCTTC
TRBJ1-5,.,TRBV19,TRBD1,CASSPEQGMQPQHF,TGTGCCAGTAGTCCTGAACAGGGGATGCAGCCCCAGCATTTT
TRBJ2-2,.,TRBV11-2,.,CASNRVVNTGELFF,TGTGCCAGCAACCGGGTAGTAAACACCGGGGAGCTGTTTTTT
TRBJ1-2,.,TRBV5-1,TRBD1,CASSSRTGTYGYTF,TGCGCCAGCAGCAGCAGGACAGGGACATATGGCTACACCTTC
TRBJ2-1,.,TRBV10-3,.,CAIRSEQFF,TGTGCCATCAGATCAGAGCAGTTCTTC
TRBJ2-1,once,TRBV4-1,TRBD2,CATQTSGGADEQFF,TGCGCCACCCAGACTAGCGGGGGGGCAGATGAGCAGTTCTTC
TRBJ1-5,.,TRBV7-2,TRBD1,CASSLMEGAPQHF,TGTGCCAGCAGCTTAATGGAGGGGGCGCCCCAGCATTTT
TRBJ1-1,.,TRBV3-1/TRBV3-2,TRBD1,CASSPLTGWTEAFF,TGTGCCAGCAGCCCCTTGACAGGGTGGACTGAAGCTTTCTTT
TRBJ2-7,.,TRBV20-1,.,CSAGARYEQYF,TGCAGTGCAGGAGCCCGCTACGAGCAGTACTTC
TRBJ2-1,.,TRBV7-9,.,CASSFQGLHEQFF,TGTGCCAGCAGCTTCCAGGGTCTGCATGAGCAGTTCTTC
TRBJ2-1,.,TRBV4-2,.,CASSQEYNEQFF,TGTGCCAGCAGCCAGGAGTACAATGAGCAGTTCTTC
TRBJ2-3,.,TRBV2,.,CASSELYTQYF,TGTGCCAGCAGTGAACTCTATACGCAGTATTTT
TRBJ1-1,.,TRBV25-1,.,CASSEYISGRSPEAFF,TGTGCCAGCAGTGAATATATTAGTGGGAGGTCCCCTGAAGCTTTCTTT
TRBJ1-1,.,TRBV9,.,CASSVGFAGTNTEAFF,TGTGCCAGCAGCGTAGGATTCGCGGGGACGAACACTGAAGCTTTCTTT
TRBJ2-5,.,TRBV5-4,TRBD2,CASYSGGARETQYF,TGTGCCAGCTATAGCGGGGGGGCCAGAGAGACCCAGTACTTC
TRBJ2-7,.,TRBV30,TRBD1,CAWSRDSNYEQYF,TGTGCCTGGAGTAGGGACAGTAACTACGAGCAGTACTTC